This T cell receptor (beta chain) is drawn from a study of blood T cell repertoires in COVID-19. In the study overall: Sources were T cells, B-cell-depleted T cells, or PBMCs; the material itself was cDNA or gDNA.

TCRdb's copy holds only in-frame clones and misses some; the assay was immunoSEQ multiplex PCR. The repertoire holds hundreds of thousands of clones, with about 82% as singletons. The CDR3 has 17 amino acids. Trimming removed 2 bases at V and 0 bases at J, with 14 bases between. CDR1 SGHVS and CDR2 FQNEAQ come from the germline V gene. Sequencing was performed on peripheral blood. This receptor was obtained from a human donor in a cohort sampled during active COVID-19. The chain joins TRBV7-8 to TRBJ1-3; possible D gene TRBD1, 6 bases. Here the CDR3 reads CASSLWGGGFSGNTIYF. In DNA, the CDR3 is TGTGCCAGCAGCTTATGGGGAGGGGGATTCTCTGGAAACACCATATATTTT.